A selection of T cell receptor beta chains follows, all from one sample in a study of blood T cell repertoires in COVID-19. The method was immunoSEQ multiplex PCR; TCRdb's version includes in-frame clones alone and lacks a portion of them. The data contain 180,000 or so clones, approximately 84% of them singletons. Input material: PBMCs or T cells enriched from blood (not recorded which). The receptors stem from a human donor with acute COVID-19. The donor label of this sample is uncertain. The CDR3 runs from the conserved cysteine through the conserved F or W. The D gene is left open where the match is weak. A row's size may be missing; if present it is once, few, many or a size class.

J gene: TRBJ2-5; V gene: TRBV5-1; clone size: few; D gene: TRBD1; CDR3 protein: CASSVLGTGGSGQETQYF; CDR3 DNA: TGCGCCAGCAGCGTCCTCGGGACAGGGGGTAGTGGGCAAGAGACCCAGTACTTC
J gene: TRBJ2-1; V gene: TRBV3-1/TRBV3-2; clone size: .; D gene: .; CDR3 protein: CASSLIFNEQFF; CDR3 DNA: TGTGCCAGCAGCCTAATCTTTAATGAGCAGTTCTTC
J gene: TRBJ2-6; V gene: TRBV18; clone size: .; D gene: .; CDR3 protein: CASSLGTVEANVLTF; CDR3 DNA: TGTGCCAGCTCACTCGGGACTGTTGAGGCCAACGTCCTGACTTTC
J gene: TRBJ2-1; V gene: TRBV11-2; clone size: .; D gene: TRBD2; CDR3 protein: CASSLVWLSGGLDYNEQFF; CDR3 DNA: TGTGCCAGCAGCTTAGTTTGGTTGAGCGGGGGCCTAGACTACAATGAGCAGTTCTTC
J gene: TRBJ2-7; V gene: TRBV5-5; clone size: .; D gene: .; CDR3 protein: CASSLKARESYEQYF; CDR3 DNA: TGTGCCAGCAGCTTGAAAGCCCGGGAGAGCTACGAGCAGTACTTC
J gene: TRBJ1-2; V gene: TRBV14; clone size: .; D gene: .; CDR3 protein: CASSQGHAYGYTF; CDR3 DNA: TGTGCCAGCAGCCAAGGACACGCGTATGGCTACACCTTC
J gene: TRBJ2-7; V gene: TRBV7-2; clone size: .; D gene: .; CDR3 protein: CASSPRLDSHEQYF; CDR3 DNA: TGTGCCAGCAGCCCCCGACTAGATAGCCACGAGCAGTACTTC
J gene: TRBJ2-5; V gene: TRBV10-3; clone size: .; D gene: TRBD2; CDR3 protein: CAISELRRERGGWETQYF; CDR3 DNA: TGTGCCATCAGTGAGTTGCGTCGCGAGCGGGGGGGCTGGGAGACCCAGTACTTC
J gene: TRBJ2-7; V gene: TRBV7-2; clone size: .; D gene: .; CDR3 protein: CASSLGTGAEQYF; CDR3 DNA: TGTGCCAGCAGCTTGGGTACAGGTGCCGAGCAGTACTTC
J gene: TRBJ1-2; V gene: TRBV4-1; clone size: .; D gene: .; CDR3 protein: CASSQDRAAREGYTF; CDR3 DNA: TGCGCCAGCAGCCAAGATCGGGCCGCTCGGGAGGGCTACACCTTC
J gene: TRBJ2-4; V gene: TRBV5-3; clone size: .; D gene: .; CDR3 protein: CVENPGRRRRGDIQYF; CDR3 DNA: TGTGTAGAGAACCCGGGACGGCGCCGGAGGGGCGACATTCAGTACTTC